This TCR beta chain was sequenced for a study of cytomegalovirus exposure and HLA in healthy donors. PCR amplification relied on 60 Vbeta primers (plus 13 Jbeta primers). Libraries were prepared by immunoSEQ multiplex PCR; TCRdb keeps only in-frame clonotypes and omits some of them. The sample yields about 130,000 clones, approximately 80% seen once. Study-level findings and limits: The Asian-associated ancestry cluster reportedly had fewer N-insertions than the approximately 670-donor mean in a later analysis. Within an earlier analysis, most TCR beta V segments proved productive either about 87% or about 30% of the time. In a later analysis, HLA-C alleles had the fewest associated TCRs, DRB1 alleles the most. It is likely that the observed cluster of highly shared sequence variants was a sequencing artifact.

The ends lost 0 bases at V and 3 bases at J; junction bases unmatched: 5. CDR1 is SGHNT and CDR2 is YYREEE in the germline V gene (reference sequence). The CDR3 length is 16 residues. Notes on this clone: Its specificity is unknown.

The clonotype originates from a man aged 35 to 55 in good health and CMV-seronegative. This chain connects TRBV5-4 to TRBJ2-2, with 7 bases that match TRBD2. Sequencing input: PBMCs. In nucleotides, the CDR3 is TGTGCCAGCAGCTTGGGTGGGCGGGGGTACACCGGGGAGCTGTTTTTT. Translating gives CASSLGGRGYTGELFF.